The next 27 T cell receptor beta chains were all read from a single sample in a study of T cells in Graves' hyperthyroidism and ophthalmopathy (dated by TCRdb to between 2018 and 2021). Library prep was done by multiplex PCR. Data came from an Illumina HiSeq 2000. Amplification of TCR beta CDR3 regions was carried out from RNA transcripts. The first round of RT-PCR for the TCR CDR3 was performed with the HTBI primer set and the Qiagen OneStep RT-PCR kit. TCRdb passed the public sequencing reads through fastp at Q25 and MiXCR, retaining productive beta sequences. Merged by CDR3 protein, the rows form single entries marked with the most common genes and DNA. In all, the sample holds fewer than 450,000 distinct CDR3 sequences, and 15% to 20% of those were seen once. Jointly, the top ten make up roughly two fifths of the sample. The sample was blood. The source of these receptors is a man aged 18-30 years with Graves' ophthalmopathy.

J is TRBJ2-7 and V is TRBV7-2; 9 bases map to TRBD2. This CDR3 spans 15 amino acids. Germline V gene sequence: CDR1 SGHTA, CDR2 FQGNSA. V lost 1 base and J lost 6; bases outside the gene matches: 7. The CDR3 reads CASSLGGAGGIEQYF. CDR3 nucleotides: TGTGCCAGCAGCTTAGGCGGGGCGGGGGGGATCGAGCAGTACTTC.

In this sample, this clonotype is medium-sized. The CDR3 region is CASSSLTSGPQETQYF. In DNA form, the CDR3 reads TGTGCCAGCAGTTCCCTCACTAGCGGCCCTCAAGAGACCCAGTACTTC. The chain has TRBV28 and TRBJ2-5, with 8 bases matching TRBD2. CDR1 and CDR2 (germline): MDHEN, SYDVKM. The ends lost 4 bases at V and 2 bases at J; junction bases unmatched: 9. This CDR3 is built from 16 residues.

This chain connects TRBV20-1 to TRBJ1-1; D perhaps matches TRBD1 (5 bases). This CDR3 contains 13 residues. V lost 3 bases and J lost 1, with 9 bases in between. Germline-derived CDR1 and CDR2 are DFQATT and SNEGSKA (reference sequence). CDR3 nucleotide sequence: TGCAGTGCTAGCTCAGGGTCGAACACTGAAGCTTTCTTT. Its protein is CSASSGSNTEAFF.

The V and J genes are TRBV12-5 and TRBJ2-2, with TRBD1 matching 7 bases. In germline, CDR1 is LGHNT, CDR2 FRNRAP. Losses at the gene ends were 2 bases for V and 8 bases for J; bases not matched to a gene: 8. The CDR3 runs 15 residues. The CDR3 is CASGLFSQGVGELFF. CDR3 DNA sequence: TGTGCTAGTGGTTTGTTCTCGCAGGGGGTTGGGGAGCTGTTTTTT. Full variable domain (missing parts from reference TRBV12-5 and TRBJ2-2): DARVTQTPRHKVTEMGQEVTMRCQPILGHNTVFWYRQTMMQGLELLAYFRNRAPLDDSGMPKDRFSAEMPDATLATLKIQPSEPRDSAVYFCASGLFSQGVGELFFGEGSRLTVL.

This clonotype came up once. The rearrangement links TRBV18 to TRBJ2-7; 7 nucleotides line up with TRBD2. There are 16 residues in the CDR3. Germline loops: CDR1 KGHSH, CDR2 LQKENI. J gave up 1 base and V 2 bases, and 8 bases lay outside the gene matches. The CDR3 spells CASSPSSSGASYEQYF. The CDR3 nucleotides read TGTGCCAGCTCACCATCGTCAAGCGGGGCGTCCTACGAGCAGTACTTC.

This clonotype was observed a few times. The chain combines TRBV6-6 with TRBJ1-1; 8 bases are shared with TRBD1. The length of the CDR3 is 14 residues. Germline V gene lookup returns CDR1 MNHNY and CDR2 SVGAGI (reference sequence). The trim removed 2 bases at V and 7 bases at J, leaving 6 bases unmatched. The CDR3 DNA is TGTGCCAGCAGTTACAGCAGGGGGCCAGGTGAAGCTTTCTTT. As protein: CASSYSRGPGEAFF.

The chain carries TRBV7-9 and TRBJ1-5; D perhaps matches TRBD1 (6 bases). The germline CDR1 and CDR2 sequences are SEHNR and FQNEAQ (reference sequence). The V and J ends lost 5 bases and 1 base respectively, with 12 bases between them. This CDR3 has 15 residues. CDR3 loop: CASSDTQGSNQPQHF. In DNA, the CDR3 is TGTGCCAGCAGCGATACGCAGGGGAGCAATCAGCCCCAGCATTTT.

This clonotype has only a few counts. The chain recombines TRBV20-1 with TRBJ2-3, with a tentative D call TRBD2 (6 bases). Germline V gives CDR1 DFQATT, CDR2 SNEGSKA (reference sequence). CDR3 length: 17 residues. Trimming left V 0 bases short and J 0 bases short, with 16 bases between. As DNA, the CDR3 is TGCAGTGCTAGAGATCTATCTACGCGGGATAGCACAGATACGCAGTATTTT. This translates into CSARDLSTRDSTDTQYF.

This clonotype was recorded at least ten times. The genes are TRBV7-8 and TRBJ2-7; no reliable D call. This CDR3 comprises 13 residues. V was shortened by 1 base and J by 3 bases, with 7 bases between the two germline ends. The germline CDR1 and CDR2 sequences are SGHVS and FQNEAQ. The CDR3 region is CASSLETNYEQYF. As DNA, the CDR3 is TGTGCCAGCAGCTTAGAAACGAACTACGAGCAGTACTTC.

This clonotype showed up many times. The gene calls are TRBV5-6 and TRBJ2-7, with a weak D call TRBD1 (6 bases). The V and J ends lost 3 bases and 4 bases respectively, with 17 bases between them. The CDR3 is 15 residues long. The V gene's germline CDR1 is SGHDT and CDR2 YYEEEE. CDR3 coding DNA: TGTGCCAGCAGCTGGGCCGATGGGGGCGGTTACGAGCAGTACTTC. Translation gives CASSWADGGGYEQYF.

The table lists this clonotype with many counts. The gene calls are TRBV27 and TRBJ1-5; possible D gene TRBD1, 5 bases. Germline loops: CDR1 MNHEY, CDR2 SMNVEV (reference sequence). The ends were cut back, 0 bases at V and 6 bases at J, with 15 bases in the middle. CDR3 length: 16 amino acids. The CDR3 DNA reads TGTGCCAGCAGTTTATCCGGAGAAGCAGGGCCTCAGCCCCAGCATTTT. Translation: CASSLSGEAGPQPQHF.

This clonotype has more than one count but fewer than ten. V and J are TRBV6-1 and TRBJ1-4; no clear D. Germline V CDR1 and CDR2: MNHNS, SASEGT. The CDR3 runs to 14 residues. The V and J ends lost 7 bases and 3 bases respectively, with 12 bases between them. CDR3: CASISDRPNEKLFF. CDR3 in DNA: TGTGCCAGCATATCGGACCGCCCTAATGAAAAACTGTTTTTT.

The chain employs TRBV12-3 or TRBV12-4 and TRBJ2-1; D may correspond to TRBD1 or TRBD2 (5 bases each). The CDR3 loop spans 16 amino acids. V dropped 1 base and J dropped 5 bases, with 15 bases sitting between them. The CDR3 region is CASSLVQGVGDNEQFF. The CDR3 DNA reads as TGTGCCAGCAGTTTAGTTCAGGGAGTTGGAGACAATGAGCAGTTCTTC.

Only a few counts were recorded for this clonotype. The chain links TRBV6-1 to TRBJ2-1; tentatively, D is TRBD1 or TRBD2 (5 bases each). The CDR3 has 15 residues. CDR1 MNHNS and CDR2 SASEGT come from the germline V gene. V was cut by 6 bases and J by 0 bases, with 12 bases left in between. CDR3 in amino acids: CASRRDASSYNEQFF. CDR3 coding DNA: TGTGCCAGCAGGAGGGACGCTAGCTCCTACAATGAGCAGTTCTTC.

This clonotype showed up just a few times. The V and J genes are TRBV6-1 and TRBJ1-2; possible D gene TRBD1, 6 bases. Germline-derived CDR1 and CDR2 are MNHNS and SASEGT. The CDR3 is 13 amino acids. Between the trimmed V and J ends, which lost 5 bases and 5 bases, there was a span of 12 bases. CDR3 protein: CASSRTDDYGYTF. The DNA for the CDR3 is TGTGCCAGCAGTAGGACAGATGATTATGGCTACACCTTC.

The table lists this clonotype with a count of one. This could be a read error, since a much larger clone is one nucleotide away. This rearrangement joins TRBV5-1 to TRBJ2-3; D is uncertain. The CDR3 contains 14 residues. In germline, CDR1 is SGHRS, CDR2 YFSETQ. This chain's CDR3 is CVSSRSTSTDTQYF. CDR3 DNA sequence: TGCGTCAGCAGCCGGAGTACTAGCACAGATACGCAGTATTTT.

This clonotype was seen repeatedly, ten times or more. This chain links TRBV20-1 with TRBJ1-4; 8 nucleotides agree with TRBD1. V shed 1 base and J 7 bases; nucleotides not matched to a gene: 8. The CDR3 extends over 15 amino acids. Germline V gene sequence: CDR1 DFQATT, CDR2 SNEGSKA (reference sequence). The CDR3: CSARARQGLGEKLFF. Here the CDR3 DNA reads TGCAGTGCTAGAGCCCGACAGGGGCTGGGTGAAAAACTGTTTTTT.

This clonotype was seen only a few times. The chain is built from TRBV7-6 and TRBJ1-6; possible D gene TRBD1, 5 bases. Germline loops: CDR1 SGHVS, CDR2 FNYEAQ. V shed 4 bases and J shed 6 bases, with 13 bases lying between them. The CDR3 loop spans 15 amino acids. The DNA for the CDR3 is TGTGCCAGCAGCTCCCCCGAGGGGACTAATTCACCCCTCCACTTT. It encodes CASSSPEGTNSPLHF.

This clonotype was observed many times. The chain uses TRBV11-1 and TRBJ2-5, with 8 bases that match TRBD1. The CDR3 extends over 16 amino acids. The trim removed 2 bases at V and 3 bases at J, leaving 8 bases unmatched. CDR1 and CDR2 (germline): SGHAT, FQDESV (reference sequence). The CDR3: CASSLPAGGWEETQYF. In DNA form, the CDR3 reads TGTGCCAGCAGCTTACCCGCAGGGGGCTGGGAAGAGACCCAGTACTTC.

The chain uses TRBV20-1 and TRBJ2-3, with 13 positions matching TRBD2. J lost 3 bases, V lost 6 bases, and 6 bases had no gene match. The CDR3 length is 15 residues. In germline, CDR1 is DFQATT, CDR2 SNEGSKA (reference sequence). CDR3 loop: CSAFGTSGITDTQYF. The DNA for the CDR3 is TGCAGTGCATTCGGGACTAGCGGGATAACAGATACGCAGTATTTT.

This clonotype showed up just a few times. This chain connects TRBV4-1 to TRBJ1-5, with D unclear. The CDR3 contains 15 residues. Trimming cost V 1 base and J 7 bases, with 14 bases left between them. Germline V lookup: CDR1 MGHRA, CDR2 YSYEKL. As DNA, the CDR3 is TGCGCCAGCAGCCAAGTAGCCCTGGGCGGGCAGCCCCAGCATTTT. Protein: CASSQVALGGQPQHF.

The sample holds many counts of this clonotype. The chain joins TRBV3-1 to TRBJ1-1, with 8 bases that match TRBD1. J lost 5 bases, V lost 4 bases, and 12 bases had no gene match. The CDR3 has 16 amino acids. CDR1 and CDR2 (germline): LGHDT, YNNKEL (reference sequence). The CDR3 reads CASSRDQGAGLTEAFF. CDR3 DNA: TGTGCCAGCAGCCGTGACCAGGGGGCTGGATTGACTGAAGCTTTCTTT.

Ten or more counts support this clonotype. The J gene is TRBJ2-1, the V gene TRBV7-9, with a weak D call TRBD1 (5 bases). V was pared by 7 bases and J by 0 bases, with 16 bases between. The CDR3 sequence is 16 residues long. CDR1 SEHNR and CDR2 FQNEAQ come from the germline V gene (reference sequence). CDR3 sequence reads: CASTQRKDNSYNEQFF. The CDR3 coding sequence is TGTGCCAGCACCCAGCGAAAGGACAACTCCTACAATGAGCAGTTCTTC.

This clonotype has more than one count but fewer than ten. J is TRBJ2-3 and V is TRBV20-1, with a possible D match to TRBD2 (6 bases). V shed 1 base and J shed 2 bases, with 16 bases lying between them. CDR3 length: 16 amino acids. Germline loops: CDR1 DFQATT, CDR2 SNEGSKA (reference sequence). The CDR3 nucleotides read TGCAGTGCTAGAGCCCTTTTCACTAGCCCCACAGATACGCAGTATTTT. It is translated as CSARALFTSPTDTQYF.

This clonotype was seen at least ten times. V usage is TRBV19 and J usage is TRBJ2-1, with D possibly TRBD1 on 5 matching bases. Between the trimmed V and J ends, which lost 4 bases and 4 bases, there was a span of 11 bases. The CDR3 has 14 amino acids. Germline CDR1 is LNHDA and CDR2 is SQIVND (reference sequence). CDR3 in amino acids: CASSTDRLYNEQFF. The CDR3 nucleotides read TGTGCCAGTAGTACAGACAGATTATACAATGAGCAGTTCTTC.

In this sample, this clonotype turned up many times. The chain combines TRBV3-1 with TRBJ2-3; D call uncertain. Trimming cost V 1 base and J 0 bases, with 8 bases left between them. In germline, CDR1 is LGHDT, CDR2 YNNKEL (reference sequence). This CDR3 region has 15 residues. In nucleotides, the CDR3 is TGTGCCAGCAGCCAAGTCATACTTAGCACAGATACGCAGTATTTT. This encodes CASSQVILSTDTQYF.

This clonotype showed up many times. The CDR3 nucleotides are TGTGCCAGCAGCCAAGATAAGAAGAAAAGGGAGGCAGATACGCAGTATTTT. Amino acids: CASSQDKKKREADTQYF. The chain uses TRBV3-1 and TRBJ2-3; TRBD2 is a possible D gene (6 bases). This CDR3 comprises 17 residues. CDR1 and CDR2 from the germline V gene are LGHDT and YNNKEL (reference sequence). V lost 0 bases, J lost 4 bases, and 17 bases lay in between.